This TCR beta chain was observed in a study of blood T cell repertoires in COVID-19. As handled by the study authors: For nucleated cells, counts were estimated from reference gene primer amplification. Produced via immunoSEQ multiplex PCR; TCRdb's table is partial and in-frame only. Clone size and V and J calls were adopted from that table, with D and trimming inferred from the DNA. Of about 190,000 clones in the sample, about four fifths were seen once. Participants came from 20 to 25 US areas, aged about 18 to 95 years. Self-reported history from a screening survey and questionnaire set each donor's cohort. Participants in the exposed group had met a COVID-19 case in the 2 weeks before joining the study. V lost 7 bases and J 2 bases, leaving 10 bases between the germline ends. This CDR3 has 12 residues. Germline CDR1 reads SGHRS; CDR2 reads YFSETQ.

The sequenced sample was PBMCs or T cells enriched from blood (not recorded which). This clonotype was obtained from a woman under 40 who had been exposed to COVID-19. The chain employs TRBV5-1 and TRBJ2-7, with D maybe TRBD2 (5 bases). The CDR3 nucleotides are TGCGCCAGCGGAGGAAGTCCCTACGAGCAGTACTTC. It is translated as CASGGSPYEQYF.